This T cell receptor beta chain was found in a study of cytomegalovirus exposure and HLA in healthy donors. General study findings and limits: Cytomegalovirus association was assigned to about 150 TCR beta chains. Relative to equally common others, HLA-associated TCR beta chains showed greater clonal expansion in a later analysis. TCR beta V segments were, for the most part, productive about 87% or about 30% of the time in an earlier analysis. CMV serostatus was the only recorded immune exposure for donors.

The V end was cut by 5 bases, the J end by 1 base, with 11 bases between. The germline V gene has CDR1 SEHNR and CDR2 FQNEAQ (reference sequence). CDR3 size: 15 residues. Points on this clone: Its antigen is not known.

PCR employed 60 Vbeta and 13 Jbeta primers. Sequencing used immunoSEQ multiplex PCR; TCRdb keeps in-frame clones, though not all of them. The sample shows approximately 180,000 clones, approximately 84% of them seen only once. This chain uses TRBV7-9 with TRBJ2-2, with D perhaps matching TRBD1 (5 bases). This receptor was obtained from a girl aged 5-17 years in good health and CMV-seropositive. The specimen sequenced was PBMCs. The CDR3 nucleotides read TGTGCCAGCAGCCCAAAGGGGCAGAACACCGGGGAGCTGTTTTTT. Protein product: CASSPKGQNTGELFF. The whole variable domain, filled in from reference TRBV7-9 and TRBJ2-2, reads DTGVSQNPRHKITKRGQNVTFRCDPISEHNRLYWYRQTLGQGPEFLTYFQNEAQLEKSRLLSDRFSAERPKGSFSTLEIQRTEQGDSAMYLCASSPKGQNTGELFFGEGSRLTVL.